This T cell receptor beta chain emerged from a study of beta chain features in type 1 diabetes. Germline CDR1 reads LNHNV; CDR2 reads YYDKDF (reference sequence). The V end lost 3 bases, the J end lost 6 bases, and 21 bases lay between the germline ends. This CDR3 has 17 residues. Reverse transcribing all isolated RNA meant expressed TCRB transcripts were sequenced. TCRdb's table, derived via immunoSEQ multiplex PCR, lists solely in-frame clones and lacks some. Among about 180,000 clones listed, approximately 13% were seen once. The V and J genes are TRBV15 and TRBJ2-1; possible D gene TRBD1, 6 bases. The sequenced sample was central memory CD4+ T cells from blood. The TCR originated in a woman younger than 30 in good health. The CDR3 spells CATSSGHGTSNINEQFF. For the CDR3, the DNA is TGTGCCACCAGCAGCGGGCACGGGACATCCAACATCAATGAGCAGTTCTTC.